The 29 T cell receptor beta chains below were found in one sample sequenced in a study of T cell repertoires in cytomegalovirus infection. Their specific antigens are unknown. TCRdb re-derived calls from the reads in MiXCR, one entry per CDR3 protein. The table has hundreds of thousands of distinct CDR3 sequences, approximately 29% seen once; the top ten hold under 15%. The material was cultured CD8+ T cells from PBMCs, obtained from culture after CMV antigen stimulation. Receptor source: a human donor in good health (CMV status not recorded). Some clones in this sample may be carry-over from other donors' samples.

The V gene is TRBV27, the J gene TRBJ2-1; D is possibly TRBD1 (5 bases). Between the trimmed V and J ends, which lost 11 bases and 3 bases, there was a span of 17 bases. The CDR3 contains 14 residues. Germline CDR1 is MNHEY and CDR2 is SMNVEV (reference sequence). This CDR3 is CAPKGIGVYNEQFF. The CDR3 nucleotides read TGTGCCCCCAAGGGGATTGGCGTCTACAATGAGCAGTTCTTC.

The sample holds one count of this clonotype. This chain uses TRBV12-3 or TRBV12-4 with TRBJ1-2, with TRBD1 matching 9 bases. There are 13 residues in the CDR3. After removal of 6 bases from V and 8 bases from J, the junction contained 7 bases not matched to a gene. As DNA, the CDR3 is TGTGCCAGCAGCCCCGGGACAGGGATGGGCTACACCTTC. Its protein product is CASSPGTGMGYTF.

At least ten counts were recorded for this clonotype. Here the CDR3 reads CASSSTGKLTGELFF. CDR3 nucleotides: TGTGCCAGTAGCTCGACAGGGAAATTAACCGGGGAGCTGTTTTTT. The chain has TRBV19 and TRBJ2-2, with TRBD1 identical over 7 bases. This CDR3 is built from 15 residues. The V segment lost 6 bases and the J segment 5 bases; nucleotides outside the gene matches: 9. CDR1 is LNHDA, CDR2 SQIVND, per germline (reference sequence).

V and J are TRBV6-2 or TRBV6-3 and TRBJ2-2; D may be TRBD1 (6 bases). The CDR3 is 18 residues long. Germline V CDR1 and CDR2: MNHEY, SVGEGT. Trimming shortened V by 0 bases and J by 1 base, and 15 bases separated the two germline ends. CDR3 residues: CASSYSRVGTMNTGELFF. Here the CDR3 DNA reads TGTGCCAGCAGTTACTCGAGGGTCGGGACAATGAACACCGGGGAGCTGTTTTTT.

There are a few counts of this clonotype. The gene calls are TRBV5-6 and TRBJ2-1; the D is unclear. The CDR3 spans 15 residues. The V end lost 3 bases, the J end lost 0 bases, and 10 bases lay between the germline ends. Germline CDR1 is SGHDT and CDR2 is YYEEEE. As DNA, the CDR3 is TGTGCCAGCAGCTATGAAGATACCTCCTACAATGAGCAGTTCTTC. It codes for CASSYEDTSYNEQFF. Drawing the rest from reference TRBV5-6 and TRBJ2-1, the complete variable domain is DAGVTQSPTHLIKTRGQQVTLRCSPKSGHDTVSWYQQALGQGPQFIFQYYEEEERQRGNFPDRFSGHQFPNYSSELNVNALLLGDSALYLCASSYEDTSYNEQFFGPGTRLTVL.

The rearrangement joins TRBV20-1 to TRBJ2-5; 7 bases match TRBD2. V dropped 5 bases and J dropped 3; count of bases not matched to a gene: 6. The CDR3 is made up of 13 amino acids. Per the germline V gene, CDR1 is DFQATT and CDR2 is SNEGSKA (reference sequence). The CDR3 sequence: CSADRDYEETQYF. In DNA, the CDR3 is TGCAGTGCTGACCGGGACTACGAAGAGACCCAGTACTTC.

The chain joins TRBV7-9 to TRBJ2-2; maybe TRBD2 (6 bases). CDR3 length: 17 amino acids. The germline gives CDR1 SEHNR, CDR2 FQNEAQ (reference sequence). V shed 1 base and J shed 5 bases, with 17 bases lying between them. The DNA for the CDR3 is TGTGCCAGCAGCTTAGGCCTTCGGAGGGGAGAGACCGGGGAGCTGTTTTTT. Its translation is CASSLGLRRGETGELFF. The full variable domain, rest sourced from reference TRBV7-9 and TRBJ2-2, is DTGVSQNPRHKITKRGQNVTFRCDPISEHNRLYWYRQTLGQGPEFLTYFQNEAQLEKSRLLSDRFSAERPKGSFSTLEIQRTEQGDSAMYLCASSLGLRRGETGELFFGEGSRLTVL.

The chain recombines TRBV7-2 with TRBJ1-1, with unresolved D. Trimming stripped 7 bases from V and 10 bases from J, with 16 bases between. CDR3 length: 12 residues. The germline V gene has CDR1 SGHTA and CDR2 FQGNSA. CDR3 sequence (DNA): TGTGCCAGCATAGTGAATGGGGAAGGAGCTTTCTTT. This sequence encodes CASIVNGEGAFF.

This clonotype showed up just a few times. The chain couples TRBV2 to TRBJ2-1, with D perhaps matching TRBD1 (8 bases). The CDR3 consists of 13 residues. V lost 11 bases to trimming and J lost 4 bases, with 15 bases between them. Germline V gene data show CDR1 as SNHLY and CDR2 as FYNNEI. The CDR3 loop reads CAGGDRRYNEQFF. CDR3 sequence (DNA): TGTGCCGGGGGGGACAGGAGATACAATGAGCAGTTCTTC.

Many counts were recorded for this clonotype. The chain joins TRBV12-5 to TRBJ1-1, with TRBD1 matching over 8 bases. Germline V gene sequence: CDR1 LGHNT, CDR2 FRNRAP. Unmatched junction bases numbered 5, after V lost 3 bases and J lost 5 bases. CDR3 length: 14 amino acids. CDR3 amino acids: CASGFTGGMTEAFF. The DNA of the CDR3 is TGTGCTAGTGGTTTTACAGGGGGAATGACTGAAGCTTTCTTT.

This clonotype was detected many times. This chain joins TRBV7-2 and TRBJ1-1; no clear D gene. This CDR3 comprises 13 residues. V was cut by 1 base and J by 5 bases, with 8 bases left in between. Germline V CDR1 and CDR2: SGHTA, FQGNSA. The CDR3 here is CASSLVDGTEAFF. CDR3 DNA sequence: TGTGCCAGCAGCTTAGTAGATGGGACTGAAGCTTTCTTT.

At least ten counts were recorded for this clonotype. This chain connects TRBV7-6 to TRBJ2-2; D is tentatively TRBD1 or TRBD2 (6 bases each). Germline CDR1 is SGHVS and CDR2 is FNYEAQ. The CDR3 totals 13 residues. Trimming cost V 3 bases and J 7 bases, with 9 bases left between them. CDR3 residues: CASSFGGFGELFF. DNA of the CDR3: TGTGCCAGCAGCTTCGGGGGCTTCGGGGAGCTGTTTTTT.

Here the CDR3 DNA reads TGTGCCATCAGTGAACAGGGAGGGCCCCAAGAGACCCAGTACTTC. Translating gives CAISEQGGPQETQYF. The V gene is TRBV10-3, the J gene TRBJ2-5; a possible D gene is TRBD2 (7 bases). V gave up 3 bases and J gave up 1 base, with 12 bases separating them. CDR1 is ENHRY and CDR2 is SYGVKD in the germline V gene. CDR3 length equals 15 residues.

This clonotype appeared a few times. This chain links TRBV7-9 with TRBJ1-5, with a possible D match to TRBD1 (6 bases). This CDR3 region has 13 residues. Between the trimmed V and J ends, which lost 7 bases and 2 bases, there was a span of 9 bases. The V gene's germline CDR1 is SEHNR and CDR2 FQNEAQ (reference sequence). In DNA form, the CDR3 reads TGTGCCAGCACGACAGGAGGCAATCAGCCCCAGCATTTT. Translating gives CASTTGGNQPQHF.

This clonotype was detected a few times. The chain uses TRBV6-1 and TRBJ2-3; D is perhaps TRBD1 (5 bases). The ends were cut back, 6 bases at V and 2 bases at J, with 18 bases in the middle. Germline CDR1 and CDR2: MNHNS and SASEGT. The CDR3 covers 16 residues. The CDR3 spells CASRPDSYLTTDTQYF. CDR3 DNA sequence: TGTGCCAGCAGACCCGACAGCTATCTCACCACAGATACGCAGTATTTT.

J is TRBJ2-1 and V is TRBV6-6; 10 bases fit TRBD1. V shed 6 bases and J 4 bases; nucleotides not matched to a gene: 9. Germline V CDR1 and CDR2: MNHNY, SVGAGI (reference sequence). The CDR3 sequence is 16 residues long. This CDR3 is CASRTPGQGLYNEQFF. CDR3 coding DNA: TGTGCCAGCAGGACTCCGGGACAGGGGTTATACAATGAGCAGTTCTTC.

As for this clonotype: A clone one base away is much larger, so this may be a read error. The chain couples TRBV27 to TRBJ1-6; D remains unclear. CDR1 and CDR2 (germline): MNHEY, SMNVEV (reference sequence). CDR3 size: 14 residues. Trimming took 5 bases from V and 9 from J, leaving 14 bases between them. The CDR3: CASSPNPSASPLHF. DNA for the CDR3: TGTGCCAGCAGTCCAAACCCCAGTGCTTCACCCCTCCACTTT.

A few counts support this clonotype. The rearrangement joins TRBV4-1 to TRBJ2-7; 7 positions match TRBD1. Germline V gene sequence: CDR1 MGHRA, CDR2 YSYEKL. The CDR3 has 14 residues. V lost 3 bases, J lost 3 bases, and 5 bases stayed unmatched. CDR3 region: CASSHFRDSYEQYF. The CDR3 nucleotides read TGCGCCAGCAGCCATTTCAGGGACAGCTACGAGCAGTACTTC.

The chain uses TRBV12-3 or TRBV12-4 and TRBJ1-3; D not resolved. This CDR3 spans 15 amino acids. The germline V and J ends were trimmed by 0 bases and 4 bases, with 10 bases remaining between them. CDR3 nucleotide sequence: TGTGCCAGCAGTTTAGCGTCTGGGTACGGAAACACCATATATTTT. It encodes CASSLASGYGNTIYF.

This clonotype was counted between two and nine times. This chain links TRBV6-6 with TRBJ1-5; D uncertain. The CDR3 sequence is 15 residues long. Germline V lookup: CDR1 MNHNY, CDR2 SVGAGI (reference sequence). V was cut by 0 bases and J by 3 bases, with 9 bases left in between. The CDR3 nucleotides are TGTGCCAGCAGTTACTCGAATAGGGACAATCAGCCCCAGCATTTT. Residues: CASSYSNRDNQPQHF.

The chain couples TRBV5-4 to TRBJ1-6, with 7 bases fitting TRBD1. Trimming removed 2 bases from V and 6 bases from J; junction bases left unmatched: 8. This CDR3 has 16 residues. The germline CDR1 and CDR2 sequences are SGHNT and YYREEE (reference sequence). CDR3 region: CASSFRQTGPNSPLHF. The CDR3 DNA sequence: TGTGCCAGCAGCTTTAGGCAGACAGGGCCTAATTCACCCCTCCACTTT. Looking up the rest from reference TRBV5-4 and TRBJ1-6 gives the full variable domain: ETGVTQSPTHLIKTRGQQVTLRCSSQSGHNTVSWYQQALGQGPQFIFQYYREEENGRGNFPPRFSGLQFPNYSSELNVNALELDDSALYLCASSFRQTGPNSPLHFGNGTRLTVT.

This clonotype was found a few times. This chain links TRBV7-2 with TRBJ1-2; the D gene is possibly TRBD1 (6 bases). The germline V gene encodes CDR1 SGHTA and CDR2 FQGNSA. This CDR3 has 15 amino acids. Trimming stripped 4 bases from V and 4 bases from J, with 16 bases between. The CDR3 loop is CASSSIGGGTYGYTF. CDR3 bases: TGTGCCAGCAGCTCTATCGGAGGGGGAACCTATGGCTACACCTTC.

The rearrangement uses TRBV7-6 and TRBJ1-2; D is possibly TRBD1 (6 bases). V lost 5 bases, J lost 5 bases, and 18 bases lay in between. Germline values: CDR1 SGHVS, CDR2 FNYEAQ. CDR3 length: 15 amino acids. DNA of the CDR3: TGTGCCAGCAGCACCCGCCCACAGGGAAATTATGGCTACACCTTC. Translating it yields CASSTRPQGNYGYTF.

This clonotype was observed a handful of times. V gene TRBV7-9 combines with J gene TRBJ2-7, with TRBD2 identical over 8 bases. The J segment lost 3 bases and the V segment lost 5 bases, leaving 9 bases of the junction unmatched. The germline gives CDR1 SEHNR, CDR2 FQNEAQ (reference sequence). This CDR3 has 15 residues. Written as DNA, the CDR3 is TGTGCCAGCAGCCCTCCGCGGGGGGCCGACTACGAGCAGTACTTC. The encoded protein is CASSPPRGADYEQYF.

The J gene is TRBJ2-1, the V gene TRBV7-4; a weak D match, TRBD1 (7 bases). V lost 10 bases to trimming and J lost 3 bases, with 13 bases between them. The CDR3 sequence is 13 residues long. Germline CDR1 is SGHVT and CDR2 is SQSDAQ. CDR3 nucleotide sequence: TGTGCCATGGCGGGGACAGTCTACAATGAGCAGTTCTTC. It encodes CAMAGTVYNEQFF. Looking up the rest from reference TRBV7-4 and TRBJ2-1 gives the full variable domain: GAGVSQSPRYKVAKRGRDVALRCDSISGHVTLYWYRQTLGQGSEVLTYSQSDAQRDKSGRPSGRFSAERPERSVSTLKIQRTEQGDSAVYLCAMAGTVYNEQFFGPGTRLTVL.

This clonotype was observed a handful of times. This chain uses TRBV19 with TRBJ2-5; a possible D gene is TRBD1 (6 bases). Germline assignment: CDR1 LNHDA and CDR2 SQIVND (reference sequence). The ends were cut back, 2 bases at V and 5 bases at J, with 12 bases in the middle. The CDR3 covers 14 residues. CDR3 sequence reads: CASSISGGAETQYF. The CDR3 DNA sequence: TGTGCCAGTAGTATAAGTGGGGGCGCGGAGACCCAGTACTTC. Drawing the rest from reference TRBV19 and TRBJ2-5, the complete variable domain is DGGITQSPKYLFRKEGQNVTLSCEQNLNHDAMYWYRQDPGQGLRLIYYSQIVNDFQKGDIAEGYSVSREKKESFPLTVTSAQKNPTAFYLCASSISGGAETQYFGPGTRLLVL.

The chain uses TRBV18 and TRBJ2-1, with 9 bases identical to TRBD2. This CDR3 is built from 17 residues. V trimming: 6 bases; J trimming: 2 bases; junction bases outside the gene matches: 11. Germline assignment: CDR1 KGHSH and CDR2 LQKENI. This CDR3 is CASSDRRASGAYNEQFF. DNA for the CDR3: TGTGCCAGCTCGGACCGCCGGGCTAGCGGGGCCTACAATGAGCAGTTCTTC. The whole variable domain, remainder taken from reference TRBV18 and TRBJ2-1, is NAGVMQNPRHLVRRRGQEARLRCSPMKGHSHVYWYRQLPEEGLKFMVYLQKENIIDESGMPKERFSAEFPKEGPSILRIQQVVRGDSAAYFCASSDRRASGAYNEQFFGPGTRLTVL.

This clonotype was detected once. The chain carries TRBV20-1 and TRBJ1-3; no reliable D call. In germline, CDR1 is DFQATT, CDR2 SNEGSKA (reference sequence). V lost 5 bases and J 2 bases, leaving 16 bases between the germline ends. CDR3 length equals 15 residues. CDR3 loop: CSALTDRVPGNTIYF. DNA for the CDR3: TGCAGTGCTCTAACTGACCGAGTCCCTGGAAACACCATATATTTT.

The chain joins TRBV10-2 to TRBJ2-7, with a tentative D call TRBD1 (5 bases). Germline CDR1 and CDR2: WSHSY and SAAADI. This CDR3 is built from 17 residues. The V and J ends lost 5 bases and 4 bases respectively, with 24 bases between them. Here the CDR3 reads CASSLNRLRGIFYEQYF. The CDR3 region has the DNA TGCGCCAGCAGTCTTAACAGGTTAAGGGGAATTTTTTACGAGCAGTACTTC.